This T cell receptor (beta chain) is from a study of cytomegalovirus exposure and HLA in healthy donors. Study-level background: There were some 400 genotyped donors. Of these, roughly 84% fell in the genetic ancestry cluster associated with self-reported Caucasian donors.

A multiplex PCR was run with 60 Vbeta primers and 13 Jbeta primers. Profiling relied on immunoSEQ multiplex PCR, and the TCRdb table lists in-frame clones only, not all of them. Altogether 50,000 or so clones are present, 72% being singletons, with the ten largest covering about 9.1%. The source material was PBMCs. This receptor was obtained from a woman aged 50 to 60 in good health and CMV-seronegative.

CDR3 amino acids: CASSHLTGDYGYTF. For the CDR3, the DNA is TGTGCCAGCAGCCATCTGACAGGGGACTATGGCTACACCTTC. The chain recombines TRBV7-2 with TRBJ1-2; TRBD1 matches 8 bases. CDR3 length equals 14 residues. Germline assignment: CDR1 SGHTA and CDR2 FQGNSA. V was pared by 5 bases and J by 3 bases, with 5 bases of the junction left unmatched.